These 8 T cell receptor beta chains share one sample of origin, sequenced in a study of blood T cell repertoires in COVID-19. Measured with immunoSEQ multiplex PCR; TCRdb has only the in-frame clones, and not every one. The sample includes roughly 250,000 clones, 80% to 90% of them seen just once. Source material: peripheral blood. Receptor source: a woman in her forties with acute or convalescent COVID-19.

The chain is built from TRBV3-1 (or the pseudogene TRBV3-2) and TRBJ1-1, with D unresolved. Trimming took 3 bases from V and 8 from J, leaving 13 bases between them. The germline gives CDR1 LGHDT, CDR2 YNNKEL (reference sequence). This CDR3 spans 13 amino acids. The CDR3, as DNA: TGTGCCAGCAGCCAGGCCGGGTCAGCGGAAGCTTTCTTT. It translates to CASSQAGSAEAFF.

The V gene is TRBV18, the J gene TRBJ2-7; 7 nucleotides align to TRBD1. The germline V gene encodes CDR1 KGHSH and CDR2 LQKENI. V trimming: 3 bases; J trimming: 6 bases; junction bases outside the gene matches: 2. The CDR3 consists of 12 residues. CDR3 residues: CASSPTGFEQYV. The CDR3 nucleotides read TGTGCCAGCTCACCGACAGGGTTCGAGCAGTACGTC.

The rearrangement links TRBV7-2 to TRBJ1-2; 10 bases line up with TRBD1. J gave up 8 bases and V 3 bases, and 3 bases lay outside the gene matches. This CDR3 is 13 amino acids long. Germline CDR1 is SGHTA and CDR2 is FQGNSA. This chain's CDR3 is CASSFGTGVGYTF. Here the CDR3 DNA reads TGTGCCAGCAGCTTCGGGACAGGGGTAGGCTACACCTTC.

The chain links TRBV13 to TRBJ1-3; D gene ambiguous. The CDR3 consists of 14 residues. V lost 5 bases and J 4 bases, leaving 12 bases between the germline ends. From germline, CDR1 is PRHDT and CDR2 FYEKMQ (reference sequence). The CDR3 reads CASSPGLSGNTIYF. Here the CDR3 DNA reads TGTGCCAGCAGCCCAGGTTTGTCAGGAAACACCATATATTTT.

J is TRBJ1-2 and V is TRBV5-1, with D tentatively TRBD1 (5 bases). The CDR3 sequence is 13 residues long. Germline loops: CDR1 SGHRS, CDR2 YFSETQ. The V and J ends lost 0 bases and 7 bases respectively, with 10 bases between them. CDR3: CASSLEQGGGYTF. CDR3 sequence (DNA): TGCGCCAGCAGCTTGGAGCAGGGCGGTGGCTACACCTTC.

This chain uses TRBV9 with TRBJ1-1, with D perhaps matching TRBD1 (5 bases). Germline V lookup: CDR1 SGDLS, CDR2 YYNGEE. V lost 7 bases, J lost 3 bases, and 7 bases lay in between. This CDR3 contains 11 residues. CDR3 region: CASEGDTEAFF. CDR3 nucleotides: TGTGCCAGCGAAGGGGACACTGAAGCTTTCTTT. Drawing the rest from reference TRBV9 and TRBJ1-1, the complete variable domain is DSGVTQTPKHLITATGQRVTLRCSPRSGDLSVYWYQQSLDQGLQFLIQYYNGEERAKGNILERFSAQQFPDLHSELNLSSLELGDSALYFCASEGDTEAFFGQGTRLTVV.

The V call is TRBV2, the J call TRBJ1-5; TRBD1 is a possible D gene (6 bases). V lost 7 bases and J 2 bases, leaving 15 bases between the germline ends. This CDR3 has 15 residues. Germline-derived CDR1 and CDR2 are SNHLY and FYNNEI. The CDR3 loop is CASNPRGAGNQPQHF. DNA of the CDR3: TGTGCCAGCAACCCCCGGGGGGCGGGCAATCAGCCCCAGCATTTT.

The V and J genes are TRBV15 and TRBJ2-2; D is possibly TRBD2 (6 bases). The CDR3 is 17 amino acids. The ends were cut back, 0 bases at V and 7 bases at J, with 18 bases in the middle. Germline V gene data show CDR1 as LNHNV and CDR2 as YYDKDF (reference sequence). CDR3: CATSRDGGAGRNGELFF. The DNA for the CDR3 is TGTGCCACCAGCAGAGATGGAGGGGCGGGTCGGAACGGGGAGCTGTTTTTT.